The T cell receptor beta chain under discussion was sequenced for a study of blood T cell repertoires in COVID-19. Study information: The United States, Italy and Spain provided the acute and convalescent COVID-19 samples. T cells, B-cell-depleted T cells, or PBMCs provided the cDNA or gDNA that served as material.

V was shortened by 1 base and J by 10 bases, with 13 bases between the two germline ends. Germline CDR1 is SEHNR and CDR2 is FQNEAQ (reference sequence). The CDR3 covers 14 residues. Sequenced by immunoSEQ multiplex PCR; TCRdb stores in-frame clones only, minus some. The sample shows 90,000 to 150,000 clones, about 85% of them seen only once. The sequencing sample was made of peripheral blood. The V gene is TRBV7-9, the J gene TRBJ1-4; D is perhaps TRBD1 (5 bases). The clonotype was recovered from a man older than 75 with acute or convalescent COVID-19. In nucleotides, the CDR3 is TGTGCCAGCAGCTTAGGACCCGATGGGGCAAAACTGTTTTTT. It is translated as CASSLGPDGAKLFF.